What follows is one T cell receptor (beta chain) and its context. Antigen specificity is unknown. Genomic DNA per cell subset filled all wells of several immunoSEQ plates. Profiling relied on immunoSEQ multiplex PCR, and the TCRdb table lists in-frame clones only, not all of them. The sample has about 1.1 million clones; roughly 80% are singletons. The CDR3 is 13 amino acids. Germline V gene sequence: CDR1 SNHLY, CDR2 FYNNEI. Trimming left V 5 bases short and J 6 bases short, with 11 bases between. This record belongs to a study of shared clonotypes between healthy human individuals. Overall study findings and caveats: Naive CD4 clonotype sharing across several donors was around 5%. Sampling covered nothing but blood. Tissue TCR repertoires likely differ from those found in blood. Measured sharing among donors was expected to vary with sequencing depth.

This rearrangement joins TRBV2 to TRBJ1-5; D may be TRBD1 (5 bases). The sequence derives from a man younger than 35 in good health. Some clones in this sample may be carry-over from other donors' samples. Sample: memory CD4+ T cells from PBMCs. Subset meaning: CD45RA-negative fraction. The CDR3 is CASSPQGGQPQHF. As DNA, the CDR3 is TGTGCCAGCAGTCCGCAGGGTGGTCAGCCCCAGCATTTT.